Described below is a single TCR beta chain sequence and its context. Its antigen remains unknown. The germline gene is not matched at one end of the junction; a read error may be the cause. The entry originates in a study of cytomegalovirus exposure and HLA in healthy donors. General study points: For most TCR beta V segments, an earlier analysis put the productive rate at about 87% or about 30% of the time.

In germline, CDR1 is MNHNS, CDR2 SASEGT. The CDR3 loop spans 14 amino acids. The PCR employed 60 Vbeta primers together with 13 Jbeta primers. Sequencing was performed with immunoSEQ multiplex PCR; in TCRdb, only in-frame clones are kept and a portion is missing. This table holds 170,000 or so clones, 78% found once. This TCR was recovered from a woman between 45 and 65 years old in good health and CMV-seropositive. The chain couples TRBV6-1 to TRBJ1-2; 11 bases fit TRBD1. Sequencing used PBMCs. As DNA, the CDR3 is TGTGCCAGCAGCGAAGGGACAGGGGGCTATGGCTACACCTTC. Amino acid sequence: CASSEGTGGYGYTF.